This TCR beta chain is from a study of T cell responses to AZD1222 COVID-19 vaccine (dated by TCRdb to the early 2020s). In the study overall: TCR sequencing was performed for fewer than 250 trial participants, of whom 200 to 210 were given two doses of AZD1222 and approximately 25 were given two doses of MenACWY control vaccine. Enrollment into the trials was organized by age into subgroups of 18-55, 56-69 and 70-plus years, and those subgroups contained approximately 160, 26 and 62 TCR-sequenced participants, respectively.

The sample's time point label, decoded: sample from adult after SARS-CoV-2 infection, after symptom onset. A couple of convalescent COVID-19 patients, sampled after symptom onset from adults with prior SARS-CoV-2 infection, were also TCR-sequenced for comparison. Overall study outcomes, separate from this receptor: Participants were mostly white British and included more females than males, and it was suggested by the authors that clonal diversity may have been underestimated. CD4 TCRs associated with the vaccine covered the entire spike protein, and the dominant responses were in regions 160-218 and 743-854. Reportedly, close to half of the unique spike-specific TCRs recognized epitopes lying outside the regions that are mutated in the B.1.351 and B.1.1.7 variants. Conclusions about previously exposed vaccinees are limited, since just five or six AZD1222 recipients were seropositive for SARS-CoV-2 at baseline. A significant rise in spike-specific TCR breadth and depth was observed after two AZD1222 doses relative to day 0 and relative to MenACWY recipients. In the small 56-69-year group, the increase in depth fell short of significance, most likely because of low power. No day 14 peak-response samples were available, so repertoires were characterized only after the peak T cell response.

The CDR3 spans 15 residues, from the cysteine through the phenylalanine. Just the 45-base CDR3 DNA is kept, in frame starting at base 1. The germline V gene (reference sequence) supplies CDR1 LNHDA and CDR2 SQIVND. The germline V and J ends show losses of 6 bases and 1 base respectively, and no gene match explains 6 bases of the junction. To note about this clone: Its cognate antigen has yet to be identified. No much larger clone exists at a distance of one base, and base qualities are not known.

The CDR3 regions of human TCRbeta chains were analyzed by immunosequencing. As for the original processing: Repertoire TCRs were matched against a reference library of SARS-CoV-2-specific TCRs generated with the MIRA antigen-specificity platform. Breadth meant the fraction of unique TCRs that were SARS-CoV-2-associated, whereas depth meant the fraction of total T cells that were SARS-CoV-2-associated. Using the MIRA data, each spike-specific TCR was assigned both to the spike region to which the TCR was reactive and to a CD4 or CD8 class. Log10-transformed breadth and depth values were compared by one-way ANOVA with Sidak's multiple comparisons tests. The table comes from immuneACCESS by way of TCRdb, which keeps in-frame sequences with V and J called. Part of the clones is missing from these tables; in studies checked, under half for an unresolved V gene and the rest for unknown reasons. For V, J and clone size, that table is used; D and trimming come from the DNA. Recorded for this sample are 150,000 or so clones; about 88% of them occurred a single time. 6.9% of the sample is in the top ten clones.

The TCR originated in an adult who had recovered from COVID-19. The sample in question was peripheral blood, obtained after recovery from COVID-19. This sequence uses TRBV19 and TRBJ1-1; TRBD1 matches 9 bases in the middle. The CDR3: CASRTGGVPNTEAFF. The DNA sequence reads TGTGCCAGTAGAACAGGGGGCGTTCCGAACACTGAAGCTTTCTTT.